This TCR beta chain stems from a study of blood T cell repertoires in COVID-19. Overall study context: COVID-19 samples from acute and convalescent phases originated in the United States, Italy and Spain.

As handled by the study authors: Reference gene primer amplification gave nucleated cell count estimates. Using immunoSEQ multiplex PCR, the repertoire was profiled, and TCRdb retains in-frame clones only, with some absent. D and trimming come from the DNA, and the V and J calls and clone size come from that table. The sample contains 35,000 to 40,000 clones, approximately 86% of which appear only once. Trimming pared 6 bases from V and 3 bases from J, leaving 14 bases between. This CDR3 has 15 amino acids. Germline loops: CDR1 MNHEY, CDR2 SMNVEV (reference sequence). This sequence originates from a human donor in a cohort sampled during active COVID-19. The V call is TRBV27, the J call TRBJ2-2, with TRBD2 as a possible D gene (6 bases). The sample consisted of peripheral blood. CDR3 coding DNA: TGTGCCAGCAGACATGGACTAAGGGACACCGGGGAGCTGTTTTTT. Amino acid sequence: CASRHGLRDTGELFF.